The 3 T cell receptor beta chains below come from one sample, sequenced in a study of CD8 T cells in Susac syndrome. The authors reverse transcribed about 0.5 to 1 ug RNA with random hexamers. TCRdb re-called the immunoSEQ multiplex PCR reads with MiXCR, one entry per CDR3 protein. This table has 85,000 to 130,000 distinct CDR3 sequences, approximately 93% appearing once. Sequenced: CD8+ T cells from PBMCs. The receptors here all came from a human donor with Susac syndrome.

The CDR3 here is CATTGSPLHF. CDR3 nucleotides: TGTGCCACCACGGGTTCACCCCTCCACTTT. The chain has TRBV6-1 and TRBJ1-6, with D uncertain. V was shortened by 10 bases and J by 9 bases, with 7 bases between the two germline ends. CDR1 is MNHNS and CDR2 is SASEGT in the germline V gene. The CDR3 covers 10 residues.

The chain is built from TRBV9 and TRBJ2-5, with TRBD1 identical over 9 bases. The V segment lost 3 bases and the J segment 5 bases; nucleotides outside the gene matches: 11. The CDR3 runs 16 residues. Looked up from germline, CDR1 is SGDLS and CDR2 is YYNGEE. CDR3 loop: CASSAPGQGIVETQYF. CDR3 DNA sequence: TGTGCCAGCAGCGCGCCGGGACAGGGTATCGTGGAGACCCAGTACTTC. Full variable domain (missing parts from reference TRBV9 and TRBJ2-5): DSGVTQTPKHLITATGQRVTLRCSPRSGDLSVYWYQQSLDQGLQFLIQYYNGEERAKGNILERFSAQQFPDLHSELNLSSLELGDSALYFCASSAPGQGIVETQYFGPGTRLLVL.

The rearrangement joins TRBV6-4 to TRBJ2-1, with 9 positions matching TRBD1. Losses at the gene ends were 4 bases for V and 9 bases for J; bases not matched to a gene: 10. The CDR3 has 15 residues. Germline V gives CDR1 MRHNA, CDR2 SNTAGT. The CDR3 is CASSVGQGPTVEQFF. CDR3 sequence (DNA): TGTGCCAGCAGTGTGGGACAGGGCCCTACCGTTGAGCAGTTCTTC.